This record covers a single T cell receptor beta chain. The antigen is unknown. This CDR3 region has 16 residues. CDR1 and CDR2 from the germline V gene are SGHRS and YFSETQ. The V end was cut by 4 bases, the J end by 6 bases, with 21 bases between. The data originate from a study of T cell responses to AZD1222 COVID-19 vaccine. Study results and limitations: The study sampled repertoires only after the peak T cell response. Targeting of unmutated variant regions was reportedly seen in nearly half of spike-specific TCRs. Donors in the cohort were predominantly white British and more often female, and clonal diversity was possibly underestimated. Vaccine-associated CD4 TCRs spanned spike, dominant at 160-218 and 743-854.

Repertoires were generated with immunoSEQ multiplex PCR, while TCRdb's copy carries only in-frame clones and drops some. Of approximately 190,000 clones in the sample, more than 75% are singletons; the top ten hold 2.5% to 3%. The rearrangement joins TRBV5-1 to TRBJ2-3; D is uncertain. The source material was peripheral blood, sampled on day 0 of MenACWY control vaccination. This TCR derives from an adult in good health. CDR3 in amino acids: CASSPGEGPPKDTQYF. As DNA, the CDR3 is TGCGCCAGCAGCCCGGGTGAAGGGCCCCCAAAGGATACGCAGTATTTT.